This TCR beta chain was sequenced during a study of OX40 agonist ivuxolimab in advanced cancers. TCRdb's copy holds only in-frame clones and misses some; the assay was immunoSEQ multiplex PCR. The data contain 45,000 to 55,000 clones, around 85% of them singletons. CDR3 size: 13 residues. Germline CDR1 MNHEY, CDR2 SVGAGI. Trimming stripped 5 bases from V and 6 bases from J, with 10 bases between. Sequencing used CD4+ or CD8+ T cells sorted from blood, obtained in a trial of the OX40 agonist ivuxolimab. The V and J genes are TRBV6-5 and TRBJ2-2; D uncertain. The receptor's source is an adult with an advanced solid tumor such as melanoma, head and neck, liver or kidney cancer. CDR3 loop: CASSPRGAGELFF. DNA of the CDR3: TGTGCCAGCAGTCCCCGTGGGGCCGGGGAGCTGTTTTTT.